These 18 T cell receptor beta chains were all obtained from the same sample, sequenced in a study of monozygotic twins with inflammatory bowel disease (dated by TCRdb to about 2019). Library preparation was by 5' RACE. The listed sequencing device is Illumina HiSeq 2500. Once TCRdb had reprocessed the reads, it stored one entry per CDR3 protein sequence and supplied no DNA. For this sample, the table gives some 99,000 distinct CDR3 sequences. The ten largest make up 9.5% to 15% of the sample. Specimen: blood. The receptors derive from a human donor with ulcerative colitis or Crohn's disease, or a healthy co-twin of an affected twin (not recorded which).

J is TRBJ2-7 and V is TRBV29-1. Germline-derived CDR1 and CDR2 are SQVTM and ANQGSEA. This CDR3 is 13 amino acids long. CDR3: CSVEVSVEDEQYF.

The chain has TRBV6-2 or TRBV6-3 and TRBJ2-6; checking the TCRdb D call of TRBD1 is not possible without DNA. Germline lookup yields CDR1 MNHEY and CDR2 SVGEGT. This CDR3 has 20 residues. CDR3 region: CASSPRATVTLESGANVLTF.

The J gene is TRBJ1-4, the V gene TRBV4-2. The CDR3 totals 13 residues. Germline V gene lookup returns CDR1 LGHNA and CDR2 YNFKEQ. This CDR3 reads CASSQGQGGKLFF.

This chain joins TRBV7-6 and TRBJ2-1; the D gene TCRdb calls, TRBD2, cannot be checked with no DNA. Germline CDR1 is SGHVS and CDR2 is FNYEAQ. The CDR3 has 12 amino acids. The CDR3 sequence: CASSSLANEQFF.

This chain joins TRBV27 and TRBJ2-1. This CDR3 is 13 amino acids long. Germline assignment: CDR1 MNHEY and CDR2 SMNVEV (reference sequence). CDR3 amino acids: CASSHPETLEQFF.

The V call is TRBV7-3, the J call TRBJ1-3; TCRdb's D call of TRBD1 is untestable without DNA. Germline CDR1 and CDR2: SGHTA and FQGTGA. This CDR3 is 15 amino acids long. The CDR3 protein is CASSLRQGAGNTIYF.

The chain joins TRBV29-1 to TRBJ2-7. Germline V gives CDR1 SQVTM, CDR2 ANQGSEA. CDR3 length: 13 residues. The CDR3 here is CSVEVAEQYEQYF.

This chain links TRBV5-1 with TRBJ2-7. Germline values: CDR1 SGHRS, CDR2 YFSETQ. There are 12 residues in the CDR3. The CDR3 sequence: CASSLGGYEQYF.

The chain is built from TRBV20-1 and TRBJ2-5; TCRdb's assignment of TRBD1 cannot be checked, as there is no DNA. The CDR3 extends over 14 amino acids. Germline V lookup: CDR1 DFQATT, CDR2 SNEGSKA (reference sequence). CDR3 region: CSARVRGGRETQYF.

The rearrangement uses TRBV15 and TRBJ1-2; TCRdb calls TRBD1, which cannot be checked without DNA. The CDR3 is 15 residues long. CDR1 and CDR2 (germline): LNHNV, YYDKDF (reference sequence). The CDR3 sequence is CATSETGDLDNGYTF.

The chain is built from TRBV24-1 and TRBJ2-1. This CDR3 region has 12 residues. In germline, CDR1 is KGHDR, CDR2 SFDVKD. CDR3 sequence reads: CATSDLSVGQFF.

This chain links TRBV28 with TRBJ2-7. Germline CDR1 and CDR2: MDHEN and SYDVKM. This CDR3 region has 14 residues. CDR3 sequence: CASSLVGSHYEQYF.

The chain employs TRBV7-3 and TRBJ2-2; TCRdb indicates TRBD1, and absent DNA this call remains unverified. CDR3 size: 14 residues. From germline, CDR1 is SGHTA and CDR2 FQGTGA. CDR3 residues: CASSAGQLTGELFF.

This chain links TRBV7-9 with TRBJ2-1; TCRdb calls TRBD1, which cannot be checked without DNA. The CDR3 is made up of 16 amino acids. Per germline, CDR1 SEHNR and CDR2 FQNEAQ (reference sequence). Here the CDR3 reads CASSSSDRGVFNEQFF.

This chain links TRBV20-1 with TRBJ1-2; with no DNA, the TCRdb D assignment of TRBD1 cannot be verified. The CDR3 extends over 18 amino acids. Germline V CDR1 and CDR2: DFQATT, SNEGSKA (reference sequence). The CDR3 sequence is CSATLQGAGDYLNYGYTF.

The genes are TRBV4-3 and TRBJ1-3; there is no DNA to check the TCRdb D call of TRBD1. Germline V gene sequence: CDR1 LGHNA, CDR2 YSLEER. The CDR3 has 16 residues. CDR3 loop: CASSQGISQGRNTIYF.

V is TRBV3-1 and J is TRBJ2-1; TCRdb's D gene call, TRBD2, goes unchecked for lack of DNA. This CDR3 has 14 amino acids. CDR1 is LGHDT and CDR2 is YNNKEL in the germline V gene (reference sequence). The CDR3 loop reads CASSQDSTSGRQFF.

CDR3 residues: CASSQGTGAGNTIYF. This sequence joins TRBV4-3 and TRBJ1-3; TCRdb's D gene call, TRBD1, goes unchecked for lack of DNA. The germline CDR1 and CDR2 sequences are LGHNA and YSLEER. The length of the CDR3 is 15 residues.